This record concerns one TCR beta chain sequence. Its antigen is still unknown. No base qualities exist here, and no much larger clone lies one base off it. The time point label here, explained by the study, means: persistent/refractory GD, antithyroid drugs over 5 years with positive TRAb. RNA was extracted from PBMCs in TRIzol for both TCR sequencing and RNA sequencing. The diagnosis of Graves' disease followed American Thyroid Association guidelines. Patients were recruited from an endocrinology department in Xi'an, China. Each patient gave around 9 milliliters of peripheral blood, collected in an EDTA anticoagulant tube. Ficoll Paque Plus density gradient separation was used to isolate PBMCs, and no additional T cell sorting was done. An Agilent 2100 Bioanalyzer and agarose gel were used to check RNA quality, and a NanoDrop 2000 was used to measure RNA concentration. This sample is drawn from a study of regulatory T cells in long-lasting Graves disease listed by TCRdb under 2021. Regarding the study in general: Persistent Graves' disease was defined as antithyroid drug treatment for over 5 years with persistently positive TSH receptor autoantibodies. Persistent Graves' disease patients were compared with newly diagnosed Graves' disease patients by peripheral blood TCR sequencing and RNA sequencing. The study was registered as a clinical trial and conducted in China. A total of some 33 samples were covered by TCR sequencing, comprising roughly 13 persistent and 20 or so newly diagnosed Graves' disease patients. Persistent Graves' disease patients in the clinical cohort had taken antithyroid drugs for approximately ten years on average. Overall results and qualifications from the work: Compared with newly diagnosed patients, persistent Graves' disease patients had lower TCR Shannon entropy and fewer highly expanded clones, which suggests clonal expansion. Preferential use of TRBV28, TRBJ1-2 and TRBJ2-5 was observed in persistent disease, whereas TRBV20-1 and TRBJ2-1 were favored in newly diagnosed disease. Sequencing and analysis were restricted to the TCR beta chain. Peripheral blood alone was examined, since thyroid tissue, which constituted the primary lesion, could not be accessed. The small sample size was acknowledged by the authors as a limitation that may reduce accuracy. Persistent patients shared more public clonotypes among themselves (2,741) than newly diagnosed patients did (about 900).

The germline V gene sets CDR1 to MGHRA and CDR2 to YSYEKL. Compared with germline, V lacks 0 bases and J lacks 10 bases; bases without a gene match: 14. The CDR3 spans 16 residues, from the cysteine through the phenylalanine. Only the CDR3 portion is preserved as DNA: 48 bases, with reading frame beginning at the first base. The library was obtained by multiplex PCR. TCRdb shows the sequencer as Illumina HiSeq 4000. TCR beta libraries were built with iRepertoire HTBI primers and Arm-PCR amplification of CDR3 regions. PCR products were gel purified before sequencing. In the authors' own workflow: Gene usage analysis of CDR3 amino acid clonotypes relied on the roughly 64 TRBV and over 13 TRBJ segments identified across samples. COPE and FqMerger were used to merge filtered high-quality paired reads into contigs. BLAST was used to align contigs to IMGT TRBV, TRBD and TRBJ reference genes, and CDR3 was defined according to IMGT. Any clonotype with a frequency above 0.1% was classified as a highly expanded clone. Shannon entropy was used to measure repertoire diversity, and the Gini coefficient was used to measure V-J evenness. A clonotype was considered public if more than one individual shared it. In-frame beta chains were kept once TCRdb had trimmed the public reads at Q25 with fastp and called clones with MiXCR. Rows with one shared CDR3 protein collapse into an entry with the most common genes and DNA. TCRdb, rather than the study authors, made the V and J calls. The sample yields 650,000 to 700,000 distinct CDR3 sequences; about 32% were counted once. Roughly 40% of the sample is in the top ten clones.

The chain joins TRBV4-1 to TRBJ1-1; 7 bases in between match TRBD1. This specimen was peripheral blood mononuclear cells (PBMCs), taken when the disease was refractory, from a patient treated with antithyroid drugs. This sequence originates from a female donor with Graves disease. The CDR3 corresponds to CASSQERGPPMRGAFF. The sequenced DNA is TGCGCCAGCAGCCAAGAGAGGGGGCCCCCAATGAGAGGAGCTTTCTTT.